The 20 T cell receptor beta chains below come from one sample, sequenced in a study of post-analysis software for immune sequencing data (dated by TCRdb to between 2014 and 2017). Here is what the overall study found, with its caveats: Significantly higher frequencies in patients than in controls were found for roughly 5 TRBV segments, including TRBV5-6, TRBV5-1 and TRBV20-1.

Library creation used PCR. Sequencing took place on an Illumina HiSeq 2500. To reduce PCR and sequencing biases, unique molecular identifiers were built into the TCR beta cDNA libraries. TCRdb's own reprocessing of the public reads used fastp at Q25 and MiXCR and kept productive beta chains. Each record represents a unique CDR3 protein, reported with the most common genes and DNA among its rows. This sample lists about 430,000 distinct CDR3 sequences; approximately 37% were detected once. The ten largest clones add up to about 7.6% of the sample. No cognate antigen is known for these TCRs. The source material was blood. Receptors were obtained from a girl aged 2-10 years with multiple sclerosis.

V and J are TRBV7-2 and TRBJ1-1; no definite D call. The CDR3 extends over 15 amino acids. Germline-derived CDR1 and CDR2 are SGHTA and FQGNSA. Trimming took 0 bases from V and 1 from J, leaving 9 bases between them. In DNA, the CDR3 is TGTGCCAGCAGCTTAGCGATCGGGCAGAACACTGAAGCTTTCTTT. The encoded protein is CASSLAIGQNTEAFF.

This clonotype was seen only a few times. The chain couples TRBV10-3 to TRBJ1-1, with 9 bases fitting TRBD1. V was clipped by 7 bases and J by 5 bases; unmatched bases: 5. CDR1 is ENHRY and CDR2 is SYGVKD in the germline V gene. The CDR3 runs 13 residues. CDR3 loop: CAITPTGGTEAFF. The CDR3 coding sequence is TGTGCCATCACCCCGACAGGGGGAACTGAAGCTTTCTTT.

CDR3 loop: CASSESQYNEQFF. The DNA of the CDR3 is TGTGCCAGCAGCGAGTCCCAGTACAATGAGCAGTTCTTC. The chain employs TRBV7-2 and TRBJ2-1, with D unclear. Germline values: CDR1 SGHTA, CDR2 FQGNSA. The CDR3 length is 13 residues. V was trimmed by 5 bases and J by 4 bases, leaving 9 bases between them.

The rearrangement uses TRBV7-9 and TRBJ1-2, with a weak D call TRBD1 (5 bases). With 6 bases removed from V and 6 bases from J, the gap between germline ends came to 14 bases. Per germline, CDR1 SEHNR and CDR2 FQNEAQ (reference sequence). The CDR3 contains 13 residues. CDR3: CASRWGHEDGYTF. CDR3 bases: TGTGCCAGCAGGTGGGGCCACGAGGATGGCTACACCTTC.

This rearrangement joins TRBV12-3 or TRBV12-4 to TRBJ2-5, with a weak D call TRBD2 (5 bases). V dropped 5 bases and J dropped 0 bases, with 10 bases sitting between them. The CDR3 runs 14 residues. The CDR3 here is CASSPWEYQETQYF. CDR3 in DNA: TGTGCCAGCAGTCCCTGGGAGTACCAAGAGACCCAGTACTTC.

This sequence joins TRBV3-1 and TRBJ1-4; 9 nucleotides align to TRBD1. This CDR3 has 16 residues. The germline gives CDR1 LGHDT, CDR2 YNNKEL (reference sequence). V trimming: 0 bases; J trimming: 8 bases; junction bases outside the gene matches: 7. The CDR3 DNA reads as TGTGCCAGCAGCCAAGACTCCGGGACAGGGCACGAAAAACTGTTTTTT. Its translation is CASSQDSGTGHEKLFF.

This clonotype was seen a few times. The gene calls are TRBV7-2 and TRBJ2-3, with TRBD2 matching over 12 bases. CDR3 size: 16 residues. V gave up 5 bases and J gave up 5 bases; unmatched junction bases: 8. Germline V lookup: CDR1 SGHTA, CDR2 FQGNSA. The DNA for the CDR3 is TGTGCCAGCAGCCAAACTAGCGGGAGGAGGGTAGATACGCAGTATTTT. Its protein product is CASSQTSGRRVDTQYF.

The rearrangement joins TRBV6-2 or TRBV6-3 to TRBJ2-3, with D possibly TRBD2 on 5 matching bases. Trimming pared 2 bases from V and 0 bases from J, leaving 6 bases between. The CDR3 extends over 14 amino acids. CDR1 and CDR2 from the germline V gene are MNHEY and SVGEGT. The CDR3 bases are TGTGCCAGCAGTTACAGGACTAGCACAGATACGCAGTATTTT. It specifies CASSYRTSTDTQYF.

This chain links TRBV4-1 with TRBJ1-1; perhaps TRBD1 as D (5 bases). CDR1 and CDR2 from the germline V gene are MGHRA and YSYEKL. The CDR3 is 16 residues long. Deletions cut 3 bases from V and 4 bases from J, with 18 bases between. CDR3 DNA: TGCGCCAGCAGCCATCAGGACATTCCGAGGGGCACTGAAGCTTTCTTT. Protein sequence: CASSHQDIPRGTEAFF.

The table lists this clonotype with a few counts. The genes are TRBV12-3 or TRBV12-4 and TRBJ1-5, with D unclear. This CDR3 has 13 residues. V dropped 3 bases and J dropped 6 bases, with 9 bases sitting between them. Here the CDR3 reads CASSLYGGQPQHF. Here the CDR3 DNA reads TGTGCCAGCAGTTTGTACGGCGGTCAGCCCCAGCATTTT.

The sample holds a few counts of this clonotype. V usage is TRBV29-1 and J usage is TRBJ1-1; possible D gene TRBD1, 5 bases. The germline gives CDR1 SQVTM, CDR2 ANQGSEA. Trimming took off 7 bases at V and 3 bases at J, with 12 bases between the two ends. The CDR3 has 12 amino acids. CDR3 DNA: TGCAGCGGCGGGACGGCGGACACTGAAGCTTTCTTT. Translating it yields CSGGTADTEAFF.

This clonotype has only a few counts. The chain links TRBV11-2 to TRBJ2-1; D might be TRBD2 (5 bases). The germline gives CDR1 SGHAT, CDR2 FQNNGV. CDR3 size: 15 residues. V was cut by 7 bases and J by 4 bases, with 17 bases left in between. CDR3 DNA sequence: TGTGCCAGCACCGTAGGAAATAGCGATTACAATGAGCAGTTCTTC. Protein product: CASTVGNSDYNEQFF.

The CDR3 DNA is TGTGCCAGCAGTTTATCCCGGGAGCTGTTTTTT. This encodes CASSLSRELFF. The chain joins TRBV28 to TRBJ2-2; D ambiguous. CDR3 length: 11 residues. Germline V gene data show CDR1 as MDHEN and CDR2 as SYDVKM. V was shortened by 1 base and J by 9 bases, with 3 bases between the two germline ends.

V and J are TRBV28 and TRBJ2-1, with D tentatively TRBD2 (7 bases). This CDR3 spans 16 amino acids. Trimming took off 5 bases at V and 0 bases at J, with 14 bases between the two ends. Germline assignment: CDR1 MDHEN and CDR2 SYDVKM. This chain's CDR3 is CASSPAGGRSYNEQFF. The DNA of the CDR3 is TGTGCCAGCAGTCCGGCCGGGGGGCGCTCCTACAATGAGCAGTTCTTC.

The V call is TRBV20-1, the J call TRBJ2-1; TRBD2 matches 11 bases. V lost 6 bases, J lost 3 bases, and 7 bases stayed unmatched. The CDR3 consists of 15 residues. The V gene's germline CDR1 is DFQATT and CDR2 SNEGSKA (reference sequence). The CDR3 bases are TGCAGTGCAACCGGGACTAGCGGTTTCTACAATGAGCAGTTCTTC. Translation gives CSATGTSGFYNEQFF.

This clonotype was detected only a few times. V usage is TRBV12-3 or TRBV12-4 and J usage is TRBJ1-1, with a possible D match to TRBD1 (5 bases). The CDR3 consists of 13 residues. Trimming took 2 bases from V and 4 from J, leaving 8 bases between them. As DNA, the CDR3 is TGTGCCAGCAGTTTAAGGGGCTCCACTGAAGCTTTCTTT. Protein: CASSLRGSTEAFF.

The V call is TRBV29-1, the J call TRBJ2-1; no firm D call. The CDR3 is made up of 14 amino acids. V lost 5 bases to trimming and J lost 5 bases, with 16 bases between them. CDR1 and CDR2 from the germline V gene are SQVTM and ANQGSEA. The CDR3 reads CSVSGSPSNNEQFF. The CDR3 coding sequence is TGCAGCGTTTCGGGCAGTCCGAGTAACAATGAGCAGTTCTTC.

This rearrangement joins TRBV15 to TRBJ2-1; perhaps D is TRBD1 or TRBD2 (5 bases each). CDR1 LNHNV and CDR2 YYDKDF come from the germline V gene (reference sequence). Trimming took off 1 base at V and 8 bases at J, with 12 bases between the two ends. The CDR3 has 14 residues. The CDR3 loop is CATSRGTGRDEQFF. CDR3 in DNA: TGTGCCACCAGCAGAGGGACGGGACGGGATGAGCAGTTCTTC. The variable domain in full, completed from reference TRBV15 and TRBJ2-1, reads DAMVIQNPRYQVTQFGKPVTLSCSQTLNHNVMYWYQQKSSQAPKLLFHYYDKDFNNEADTPDNFQSRRPNTSFCFLDIRSPGLGDTAMYLCATSRGTGRDEQFFGPGTRLTVL.

The chain is built from TRBV28 and TRBJ2-7; perhaps TRBD1 as D (6 bases). Trimming cost V 5 bases and J 0 bases, with 11 bases left between them. The CDR3 loop spans 14 amino acids. Germline V gene data show CDR1 as MDHEN and CDR2 as SYDVKM. The CDR3 DNA reads as TGTGCCAGCAGTCAGGGGTCCCCCTCCTACGAGCAGTACTTC. Its protein product is CASSQGSPSYEQYF.

This sequence joins TRBV7-8 and TRBJ2-2; D gene uncertain. The V end lost 1 base, the J end lost 7 bases, and 10 bases lay between the germline ends. Germline-derived CDR1 and CDR2 are SGHVS and FQNEAQ. The CDR3 length is 14 residues. CDR3 amino acids: CASSLGRLGGELFF. The DNA of the CDR3 is TGTGCCAGCAGCTTAGGACGTTTGGGCGGGGAGCTGTTTTTT.